The 27 T cell receptor beta chains below all came from one sample that was sequenced in a study of beta chain features in type 1 diabetes. Isolated RNA was reverse transcribed in full, so expressed TCRB transcripts were sequenced. Here immunoSEQ multiplex PCR was the method, and the copy in TCRdb shows in-frame clones only, minus some. This table has over 700,000 clones, about a sixth appearing once. The sample was naive CD4+ T cells from blood. The receptor source for this set is a young woman in good health.

V usage is TRBV18 and J usage is TRBJ2-1; a possible D gene is TRBD2 (6 bases). Germline assignment: CDR1 KGHSH and CDR2 LQKENI. This CDR3 is built from 13 residues. V lost 2 bases and J lost 10, with 12 bases in between. CDR3 DNA sequence: TGTGCCAGCTCACCAGTTCCCGCGGGGGAGCAGTTCTTC. Translating gives CASSPVPAGEQFF.

This clone was observed a handful of times. The V call is TRBV9, the J call TRBJ2-1, with D possibly TRBD1 on 5 matching bases. The V gene's germline CDR1 is SGDLS and CDR2 YYNGEE. The V end was cut by 0 bases, the J end by 5 bases, with 12 bases between. The CDR3 is 15 residues long. CDR3 sequence reads: CASSVAGPTHNEQFF. DNA of the CDR3: TGTGCCAGCAGCGTAGCAGGGCCTACCCACAATGAGCAGTTCTTC.

This clone was counted between two and nine times. V is TRBV5-4 and J is TRBJ2-1; 9 bases align to TRBD2. CDR1 and CDR2 from the germline V gene are SGHNT and YYREEE (reference sequence). The J segment lost 13 bases and the V segment lost 0 bases, leaving 8 bases of the junction unmatched. This CDR3 has 14 residues. The DNA for the CDR3 is TGTGCCAGCAGCTTGGTGGTACGGCGGGAGGGACAGTTCTTC. Translated: CASSLVVRREGQFF.

Written as DNA, the CDR3 is TGTGCCGGGCAGGGGGCTCCTCGGGGCGAGCAGTACTTC. Amino acid sequence: CAGQGAPRGEQYF. J is TRBJ2-7 and V is TRBV7-9; the match to TRBD1 covers 8 bases. V shed 11 bases, J shed 6 bases, and the junction held 12 bases outside the gene matches. Germline V gives CDR1 SEHNR, CDR2 FQNEAQ (reference sequence). The CDR3 runs to 13 residues.

A few counts support this clone. The V gene is TRBV4-2, the J gene TRBJ2-7; 8 bases line up with TRBD2. Germline assignment: CDR1 LGHNA and CDR2 YNFKEQ. The CDR3 runs 17 residues. V lost 1 base and J lost 0; bases outside the gene matches: 8. The chain's CDR3 is CASSQGRVAGSSYEQYF. CDR3 bases: TGTGCCAGCAGCCAAGGGAGGGTAGCGGGAAGCTCCTACGAGCAGTACTTC.

V usage is TRBV4-3 and J usage is TRBJ2-7; TRBD2 agrees at 8 bases. After removal of 1 base from V and 5 bases from J, the junction contained 7 bases not matched to a gene. The CDR3 is 15 amino acids. Germline-derived CDR1 and CDR2 are LGHNA and YSLEER. The CDR3: CASSQAREGLNEQYF. The CDR3 nucleotides read TGCGCCAGCAGCCAAGCTCGGGAGGGTTTGAACGAGCAGTACTTC.

The V and J genes are TRBV5-1 and TRBJ2-6; D remains ambiguous. CDR3 length: 14 amino acids. V was cut by 7 bases and J by 0 bases, with 8 bases left in between. The germline V gene has CDR1 SGHRS and CDR2 YFSETQ. CDR3 loop: CASRSSSGANVLTF. As DNA, the CDR3 is TGCGCCAGCCGGAGTAGCTCTGGGGCCAACGTCCTGACTTTC.

This clone was counted only a few times. CDR3 DNA: TGTGCCAGCAGAGAGACAGGGTACAGCTATGGCTACACCTTC. Its translation: CASRETGYSYGYTF. The gene calls are TRBV2 and TRBJ1-2; 7 bases match TRBD1. CDR3 length: 14 residues. After removal of 6 bases from V and 4 bases from J, the junction contained 8 bases not matched to a gene. The germline gives CDR1 SNHLY, CDR2 FYNNEI.

This clone showed up just a few times. The J gene is TRBJ2-3, the V gene TRBV7-2; 9 bases match TRBD2. J gave up 2 bases and V 5 bases, and 11 bases lay outside the gene matches. The CDR3 length is 17 residues. CDR1 and CDR2 from the germline V gene are SGHTA and FQGNSA. The CDR3 DNA is TGTGCCAGCAGCCGCCCGACTAGCGGAATTCTCACAGATACGCAGTATTTT. It is translated as CASSRPTSGILTDTQYF.

The rearrangement joins TRBV5-1 to TRBJ1-4, with D uncertain. The CDR3 contains 15 residues. CDR1 is SGHRS, CDR2 YFSETQ, per germline. Trimming removed 2 bases from V and 0 bases from J, with 8 bases in between. The CDR3 spells CASSFGPSTNEKLFF. CDR3 bases: TGCGCCAGCAGCTTTGGGCCTTCAACTAATGAAAAACTGTTTTTT.

This chain links TRBV6-5 with TRBJ2-5, with TRBD1 matching 10 bases. Germline V gene sequence: CDR1 MNHEY, CDR2 SVGAGI. This CDR3 has 16 amino acids. V was clipped by 0 bases and J by 2 bases; unmatched bases: 3. In nucleotides, the CDR3 is TGTGCCAGCAGTTACTCCGGGACAGGGGCTCAAGAGACCCAGTACTTC. It specifies CASSYSGTGAQETQYF.

This clone was seen more than once but under ten times. The chain couples TRBV5-4 to TRBJ2-5; perhaps TRBD1 as D (6 bases). The CDR3 length is 14 residues. CDR1 and CDR2 from the germline V gene are SGHNT and YYREEE (reference sequence). Between the trimmed V and J ends, which lost 2 bases and 0 bases, there was a span of 8 bases. CDR3 sequence reads: CASSFRDNQETQYF. CDR3 nucleotide sequence: TGTGCCAGCAGCTTCCGGGACAACCAAGAGACCCAGTACTTC. The full variable domain, completed using reference TRBV5-4 and TRBJ2-5, is ETGVTQSPTHLIKTRGQQVTLRCSSQSGHNTVSWYQQALGQGPQFIFQYYREEENGRGNFPPRFSGLQFPNYSSELNVNALELDDSALYLCASSFRDNQETQYFGPGTRLLVL.

This rearrangement joins TRBV7-2 to TRBJ2-2; 11 nucleotides agree with TRBD2. The CDR3 extends over 15 amino acids. Germline V gene data show CDR1 as SGHTA and CDR2 as FQGNSA. The junction had 1 base not matched to a gene; V was cut back by 2 bases and J by 5 bases. The CDR3 DNA reads as TGTGCCAGCAGCTTAACTAGCGGGAGTACCGGGGAGCTGTTTTTT. It yields the protein CASSLTSGSTGELFF. Variable domain in full (rest from reference TRBV7-2 and TRBJ2-2): GAGVSQSPSNKVTEKGKDVELRCDPISGHTALYWYRQSLGQGLEFLIYFQGNSAPDKSGLPSDRFSAERTGGSVSTLTIQRTQQEDSAVYLCASSLTSGSTGELFFGEGSRLTVL.

This clone occurred a few times. This chain links TRBV6-5 with TRBJ2-7, with D tentatively TRBD1 (5 bases). The CDR3 sequence is 15 residues long. The V gene's germline CDR1 is MNHEY and CDR2 SVGAGI. The V end lost 6 bases, the J end lost 3 bases, and 18 bases lay between the germline ends. The CDR3 DNA is TGTGCCAGCAGCCAAACAGGACACCCAGACTACGAGCAGTACTTC. This encodes CASSQTGHPDYEQYF.

The chain uses TRBV6-4 and TRBJ2-1; TRBD2 might be the D (5 bases). Per the germline V gene, CDR1 is MRHNA and CDR2 is SNTAGT. The CDR3 loop spans 13 amino acids. Trimming removed 7 bases from V and 7 bases from J, with 14 bases in between. The CDR3 loop is CASTLRVRNEQFF. CDR3 DNA sequence: TGTGCCAGCACCCTGAGGGTTAGAAATGAGCAGTTCTTC.

The rearrangement joins TRBV11-2 to TRBJ1-2; D not certain. The CDR3 loop spans 12 amino acids. Per germline, CDR1 SGHAT and CDR2 FQNNGV. The V gene lost 2 bases and the J gene lost 7 bases, with 8 bases spanning the gap. CDR3 coding DNA: TGTGCCAGCAGCTTACTATGGGGTGGCTACACCTTC. The encoded protein is CASSLLWGGYTF.

The chain joins TRBV5-1 to TRBJ2-7; TRBD2 aligns across 12 bases. The CDR3 has 16 amino acids. Losses at the gene ends were 4 bases for V and 6 bases for J; bases not matched to a gene: 11. Germline values: CDR1 SGHRS, CDR2 YFSETQ. The DNA for the CDR3 is TGCGCCAGCAGCCCCCTAGCGGGAGGGAATTTGGGCGAGCAGTACTTC. This translates into CASSPLAGGNLGEQYF.

This clone was counted only a few times. CDR3 sequence (DNA): TGTGCCAGCAGCTTAGCCAACAGGTACGAGCAGTACTTC. It specifies CASSLANRYEQYF. J is TRBJ2-7 and V is TRBV7-2, with TRBD1 as a possible D gene (5 bases). The CDR3 consists of 13 residues. Looked up from germline, CDR1 is SGHTA and CDR2 is FQGNSA. V dropped 0 bases and J dropped 4 bases, with 7 bases sitting between them.

The chain uses TRBV28 and TRBJ2-2; the D gene could be TRBD1 or TRBD2 (5 bases each). The CDR3 is 14 amino acids. Germline loops: CDR1 MDHEN, CDR2 SYDVKM. Deletions cut 10 bases from V and 2 bases from J, with 14 bases between. CDR3 sequence reads: CATRDAKNTGELFF. For the CDR3, the DNA is TGTGCCACCCGGGACGCGAAAAACACCGGGGAGCTGTTTTTT.

The chain is built from TRBV9 and TRBJ1-2, with a tentative D call TRBD1 (5 bases). V was cut by 3 bases and J by 4 bases, with 16 bases left in between. The CDR3 has 15 residues. CDR1 and CDR2 from the germline V gene are SGDLS and YYNGEE. In nucleotides, the CDR3 is TGTGCCAGCAGCGCCCGTTTCGGGGACCTCTATGGCTACACCTTC. As protein: CASSARFGDLYGYTF.

V usage is TRBV28 and J usage is TRBJ1-1; D gene unclear. The germline V gene has CDR1 MDHEN and CDR2 SYDVKM. V lost 6 bases and J lost 8, with 10 bases in between. CDR3 length: 11 residues. The CDR3: CASSSPREAFF. CDR3 in DNA: TGTGCCAGCAGCTCGCCGAGGGAAGCTTTCTTT.

This chain joins TRBV27 and TRBJ2-7; TRBD2 matches 9 bases. CDR3 length equals 17 residues. The germline CDR1 and CDR2 sequences are MNHEY and SMNVEV (reference sequence). After removal of 5 bases from V and 2 bases from J, the junction contained 13 bases not matched to a gene. The CDR3 loop is CASSLYPGTSSTYEQYF. CDR3 in DNA: TGTGCCAGCAGTCTTTACCCCGGGACTAGCTCCACCTACGAGCAGTACTTC.

The gene calls are TRBV5-4 and TRBJ2-1, with 7 bases identical to TRBD2. With 0 bases clipped from V and 0 bases from J, the junction kept 3 bases outside the gene matches. This CDR3 region has 16 residues. Looked up from germline, CDR1 is SGHNT and CDR2 is YYREEE (reference sequence). Here the CDR3 reads CASSLAGGSSYNEQFF. CDR3 DNA sequence: TGTGCCAGCAGCTTGGCGGGAGGTAGCTCCTACAATGAGCAGTTCTTC.

The rearrangement uses TRBV10-3 and TRBJ2-2; D not certain. The CDR3 has 14 residues. V dropped 6 bases and J dropped 5 bases, with 13 bases sitting between them. Germline V gene data show CDR1 as ENHRY and CDR2 as SYGVKD. The CDR3 sequence is CAIRKSLGTGELFF. In DNA, the CDR3 is TGTGCCATCAGAAAAAGCCTCGGAACCGGGGAGCTGTTTTTT.

Only a few counts were recorded for this clone. The chain carries TRBV4-2 and TRBJ2-1; 10 bases agree with TRBD2. The V gene's germline CDR1 is LGHNA and CDR2 YNFKEQ. There are 19 residues in the CDR3. V shed 4 bases and J 2 bases; nucleotides not matched to a gene: 14. The CDR3 region is CASSLFPGLASATYNEQFF. The CDR3 DNA follows: TGTGCCAGCAGCCTCTTCCCGGGACTAGCGAGCGCTACCTACAATGAGCAGTTCTTC.

This clone was detected only a few times. The rearrangement joins TRBV29-1 to TRBJ2-2; TRBD2 agrees at 7 bases. This CDR3 spans 13 amino acids. Germline loops: CDR1 SQVTM, CDR2 ANQGSEA. V shed 4 bases and J 5 bases; nucleotides not matched to a gene: 4. CDR3 residues: CSVAGRLTGELFF. In DNA, the CDR3 is TGCAGCGTTGCCGGGAGGTTGACCGGGGAGCTGTTTTTT.

This clone was recorded a few times. The chain combines TRBV2 with TRBJ2-3; a possible D gene is TRBD1 (5 bases). Germline V gives CDR1 SNHLY, CDR2 FYNNEI. This CDR3 comprises 13 residues. The V end lost 8 bases, the J end lost 2 bases, and 11 bases lay between the germline ends. The CDR3 region is CASEGDFTDTQYF. Here the CDR3 DNA reads TGTGCCAGCGAAGGGGATTTCACAGATACGCAGTATTTT.